The 2 T cell receptor beta chains presented below share a single source sample, sequenced in a study of CD8 T cells in ankylosing spondylitis. A single record per CDR3 protein comes from TCRdb applying MiXCR to the 5' RACE reads. Among about 260,000 distinct CDR3 sequences listed, 15% to 20% were seen once. The sample consisted of blood, either unsorted or a sorted T cell fraction (not recorded which). These receptor sequences come from a male donor with ankylosing spondylitis or in good health (not recorded which).

This clonotype came up a few times. The germline gene is not matched at one end of the junction; a read error may be the cause. The J gene is TRBJ1-6, the V gene TRBV10-3, with 7 bases aligning to TRBD1. The length of the CDR3 is 14 residues. Germline lookup yields CDR1 ENHRY and CDR2 SYGVKD. Written as DNA, the CDR3 is TGTGCCATCAGTTTACAGGGGTGGGATTCGCCCCTCCACTTT. Protein sequence: CAISLQGWDSPLHF.

V and J are TRBV5-1 and TRBJ2-5; TRBD1 agrees at 8 bases. The germline CDR1 and CDR2 sequences are SGHRS and YFSETQ. Losses at the gene ends were 6 bases for V and 4 bases for J; bases not matched to a gene: 17. The CDR3 consists of 17 residues. The CDR3 protein is CASTSLINRQGLETQYF. CDR3 bases: TGCGCCAGCACCTCGTTGATAAATAGACAGGGGTTAGAGACCCAGTACTTC.